This TCR beta chain was observed in a study of regulatory T cells in long-lasting Graves disease (dated by TCRdb to the early 2020s). Study-wide context: Persistent Graves' disease was defined as persistently positive TSH receptor autoantibodies together with antithyroid drug treatment for over 5 years. This study used TCR sequencing and RNA sequencing of peripheral blood to compare persistent Graves' disease patients against newly diagnosed Graves' disease patients. The study was conducted in China and was registered as a clinical trial. A total of 35 or so samples were covered by TCR sequencing, comprising around 13 persistent and roughly 20 newly diagnosed Graves' disease patients. In the clinical cohort, patients with persistent Graves' disease had used antithyroid drugs for an average of roughly 10 years. On the study overall, not on this receptor specifically: More public clonotypes were shared among persistent patients (roughly 2,700) than among newly diagnosed patients (roughly 1,000). Because the primary lesion, thyroid tissue, could not be accessed, the study looked at peripheral blood alone. Preferential use of TRBV28, TRBJ1-2 and TRBJ2-5 was observed in persistent disease, whereas TRBV20-1 and TRBJ2-1 were favored in newly diagnosed disease. Lower TCR Shannon entropy and fewer highly expanded clones were observed in persistent Graves' disease patients than in newly diagnosed patients, which suggested clonal expansion. The small sample size was acknowledged by the authors as a limitation that may reduce accuracy. Sequencing and analysis were limited to the TCR beta chain.

As for this clonotype: Which antigen it targets is not known. Qualities for individual bases were not recorded, and no much larger clone is one base off.

The time point label here, explained by the study, means: persistent/refractory GD, antithyroid drugs over 5 years with positive TRAb. RNA was extracted from PBMCs in TRIzol for both TCR sequencing and RNA sequencing. The diagnosis of Graves' disease followed American Thyroid Association guidelines. Patients for the study were recruited at an endocrinology department in Xi'an, China. Each patient gave roughly 10 milliliters of peripheral blood, collected in an EDTA anticoagulant tube. PBMCs were isolated by Ficoll Paque Plus density gradient separation without further T cell sorting. An Agilent 2100 Bioanalyzer and agarose gel were used to check RNA quality, and a NanoDrop 2000 was used to measure RNA concentration. The method was multiplex PCR. The instrument was an Illumina HiSeq 4000. iRepertoire HTBI primers and Arm-PCR amplification of CDR3 regions were used to construct TCR beta libraries. Before sequencing, the PCR products went through gel purification. The original methods were these. Gene usage analysis of CDR3 amino acid clonotypes used the approximately 62 TRBV and around 14 TRBJ segments found across samples. Filtered high-quality paired reads were merged into contigs using COPE and FqMerger. BLAST was used to align contigs to the IMGT TRBV, TRBD and TRBJ reference genes, and CDR3 was defined following IMGT. Any clonotype with a frequency above 0.1% was classified as a highly expanded clone. Shannon entropy served as the measure of repertoire diversity, while the Gini coefficient captured V-J evenness. A clonotype was considered public if more than one individual shared it. Using fastp trimming at Q25 and MiXCR clonotype assembly, TCRdb reanalyzed the public sequencing data and kept in-frame beta chains. Each record represents a unique CDR3 protein, reported with the most common genes and DNA among its rows. The V and J calls, along with clone size, are taken from TCRdb and not from the paper's own processing. The sample has under 450,000 distinct CDR3 sequences on record, roughly 24% of them singletons. The leading ten clones occupy 28% of the sample.

Germline trimming amounts to 6 bases on V and 0 bases on J, with 6 as the count of junction bases outside the gene matches. Spanning cysteine to phenylalanine, the CDR3 consists of 14 amino acids. The CDR3 DNA has 42 bases and is translated from base 1. CDR1 and CDR2, per the germline V gene (reference sequence), are DFQATT and SNEGSKA. Material: peripheral blood mononuclear cells (PBMCs), obtained when the disease was refractory, from a patient treated with antithyroid drugs. This clonotype was sampled from a woman in her 40s with Graves disease. Donor details come from another sample of the same person, matched by shared clones. The V and J genes are TRBV20-1 and TRBJ2-3, with TRBD2 identical over 7 junction bases. CDR3 protein: CSAYRSGSTDTQYF. The nucleotide sequence is given as TGCAGTGCCTACCGTAGCGGGAGCACAGATACGCAGTATTTT.